This TCR beta chain stems from a study of monozygotic twins with inflammatory bowel disease. TCRdb reprocessed the 5' RACE reads, with one entry per CDR3 protein and no DNA. This sample's clone table lists 150,000 to 200,000 distinct CDR3 sequences. The CDR3 contains 15 residues. CDR1 and CDR2 from the germline V gene are SGHDN and FVKESK. Sequenced input: blood. The clonotype comes from a human donor with ulcerative colitis or Crohn's disease, or a healthy co-twin of an affected twin (not recorded which). The chain recombines TRBV14 with TRBJ2-7. CDR3: CASSQRTGVSYEQYF.